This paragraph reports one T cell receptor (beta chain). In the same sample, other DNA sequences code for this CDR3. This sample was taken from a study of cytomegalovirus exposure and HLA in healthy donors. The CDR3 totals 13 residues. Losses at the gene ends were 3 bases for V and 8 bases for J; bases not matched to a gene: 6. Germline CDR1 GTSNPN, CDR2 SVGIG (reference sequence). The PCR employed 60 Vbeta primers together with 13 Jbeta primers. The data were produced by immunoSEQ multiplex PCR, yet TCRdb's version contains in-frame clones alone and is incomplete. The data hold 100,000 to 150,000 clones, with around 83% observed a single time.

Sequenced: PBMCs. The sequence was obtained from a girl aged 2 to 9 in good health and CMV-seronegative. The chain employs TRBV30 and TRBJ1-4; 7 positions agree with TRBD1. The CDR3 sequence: CAWSRDRNEKLFF. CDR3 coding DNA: TGTGCCTGGAGCCGGGACAGAAACGAAAAACTGTTTTTT.